This TCR beta chain was found in a study of T cell responses to AZD1222 COVID-19 vaccine. Overall study: Doses given second, at about 4 or about 12 weeks, were pooled.

Germline CDR1 reads MNHEY; CDR2 reads SMNVEV (reference sequence). V dropped 1 base and J dropped 0; count of bases not matched to a gene: 8. The CDR3 runs to 17 residues. Study-wide points: Regions 160-218 and 743-854 held dominance among vaccine-associated CD4 TCRs, which spanned spike. The reported proportion of spike-specific TCRs targeting unmutated variant regions was nearly half.

A word on this clone: What it binds is not known.

Here immunoSEQ multiplex PCR was the method, and the copy in TCRdb shows in-frame clones only, minus some. The profile covers approximately 190,000 clones, with roughly 88% appearing a single time and more than 0.75% taken by the ten largest. The chain is built from TRBV27 and TRBJ2-7; 8 bases line up with TRBD1. Here the sequenced sample was peripheral blood, taken on day 0 of AZD1222 vaccination. The clonotype originates from an adult in good health. CDR3 region: CASSLFDGQGGSYEQYF. CDR3 coding DNA: TGTGCCAGCAGTTTATTTGACGGACAGGGTGGCTCCTACGAGCAGTACTTC.